This TCR beta chain derives from a study of shared clonotypes between healthy human individuals. A single count supports this clone. Its antigen remains unknown. CDR3 length: 14 residues. Germline loops: CDR1 MNHEY, CDR2 SVGAGI. Trimming cost V 11 bases and J 0 bases, with 17 bases left between them. Study results and caveats: Unshared clonotypes carried lower generation probabilities than those common to all four donors.

CD45RO negativity and positive selection for CCR7 defined naive CD8 cells, a population that excluded terminally differentiated effector memory CD45RA+ cells. Here immunoSEQ multiplex PCR was the method, and the copy in TCRdb shows in-frame clones only, minus some. The sample lists around 2,100,000 clones, around 96% occurring once. The gene calls are TRBV6-5 and TRBJ2-7, with no clear D. Sequencing was done on a sample of naive CD8+ T cells sorted from blood. The clonotype was recovered from a man younger than 30 in good health. This CDR3 reads CAAAQNQVSYEQYF. In nucleotides, the CDR3 is TGTGCCGCAGCCCAAAACCAGGTCTCCTACGAGCAGTACTTC.